A single sample gave rise to the 7 T cell receptor beta chains below, sequenced in a study of cytomegalovirus exposure and HLA in healthy donors. This PCR relied on a set of 60 Vbeta primers and 13 Jbeta primers. TCRdb's copy holds only in-frame clones and misses some; the assay was immunoSEQ multiplex PCR. The sample holds some 150,000 clones; approximately 79% are singletons and the top ten take 2.9%. Sequenced: PBMCs. These receptor sequences come from a woman aged 30 to 39 in good health and CMV-seronegative.

The V and J genes are TRBV4-1 and TRBJ2-1, with D perhaps TRBD2 (6 bases). This CDR3 is built from 14 residues. Germline CDR1 MGHRA, CDR2 YSYEKL. Deletions cut 2 bases from V and 6 bases from J, with 11 bases between. CDR3 bases: TGCGCCAGCAGCCAATTAGGGGACTTCAATGAGCAGTTCTTC. It yields the protein CASSQLGDFNEQFF.

The chain couples TRBV27 to TRBJ2-3; 9 bases agree with TRBD2. Germline values: CDR1 MNHEY, CDR2 SMNVEV (reference sequence). The CDR3 has 17 residues. V shed 1 base and J 1 base; nucleotides not matched to a gene: 6. The CDR3 loop is CASSLWLLAGRTDTQYF. CDR3 sequence (DNA): TGTGCCAGCAGTTTATGGCTCCTAGCGGGGCGCACAGATACGCAGTATTTT.

The chain combines TRBV19 with TRBJ2-4; 7 bases are a match to TRBD2. Unmatched junction bases numbered 11, after V lost 6 bases and J lost 0 bases. CDR1 LNHDA and CDR2 SQIVND come from the germline V gene (reference sequence). CDR3 length: 17 residues. The CDR3 region has the DNA TGTGCCAGTAGCCCGCCGGCGCGGGAGATAGCCAAAAACATTCAGTACTTC. It encodes CASSPPAREIAKNIQYF.

The chain employs TRBV5-1 and TRBJ2-3; TRBD1 is a possible D gene (6 bases). The CDR3 sequence is 15 residues long. V gave up 0 bases and J gave up 2 bases, with 10 bases separating them. Germline V lookup: CDR1 SGHRS, CDR2 YFSETQ. The CDR3 nucleotides are TGCGCCAGCAGCTTGGGCAGGGGAACCACAGATACGCAGTATTTT. Protein: CASSLGRGTTDTQYF.

CDR3 DNA: TGTGCCAGCAAAGCAGGACAGGGCAACAATGAGCAGTTCTTC. It specifies CASKAGQGNNEQFF. The J gene is TRBJ2-1, the V gene TRBV6-5, with 8 bases identical to TRBD1. This CDR3 contains 14 residues. The germline V gene has CDR1 MNHEY and CDR2 SVGAGI. The trim removed 7 bases at V and 5 bases at J, leaving 7 bases unmatched.

V and J are TRBV30 and TRBJ2-2; TRBD1 matches at 9 bases. Per germline, CDR1 GTSNPN and CDR2 SVGIG (reference sequence). Trimming took 4 bases from V and 3 from J; bases not matched to a gene: 3. CDR3 length: 14 residues. The CDR3 nucleotides are TGTGCCTGGATTGGGACAGGGCACACCGGGGAGCTGTTTTTT. Translation: CAWIGTGHTGELFF.

The rearrangement joins TRBV10-2 to TRBJ2-1; D is possibly TRBD1 (6 bases). The CDR3 consists of 13 residues. Germline-derived CDR1 and CDR2 are WSHSY and SAAADI. V shed 10 bases and J shed 7 bases, with 17 bases lying between them. In DNA form, the CDR3 reads TGCGCCACCCCCGGGGACACGGGGAATGAGCAGTTCTTC. Protein sequence: CATPGDTGNEQFF.